This TCR beta chain stems from a study of control samples from healthy donors and cancer patients. The assay was immunoSEQ multiplex PCR, and TCRdb's table has in-frame clones only and misses some. Among 150,000 to 200,000 clones listed, just over 90% were seen once. The CDR3 totals 13 residues. V was pared by 5 bases and J by 1 base, with 10 bases between. Germline values: CDR1 SQVTM, CDR2 ANQGSEA. The TCR originated in a woman aged 55-69 years in good health. The V gene is TRBV29-1, the J gene TRBJ2-3, with D possibly being TRBD2 (6 bases). Sequenced: blood. The CDR3 DNA reads as TGCAGCGTTTTGGGGGGAGGCACAGATACGCAGTATTTT. This encodes CSVLGGGTDTQYF.